Each of the 9 T cell receptor beta chains below was sequenced from the same sample in a study of radiation and T cells in renal cell carcinoma. Sequenced by immunoSEQ multiplex PCR; TCRdb stores in-frame clones only, minus some. This repertoire shows around 18,000 clones, approximately 58% found once; its top ten account for roughly 10%. The sample's treatment: treatment-naive control, cytoreductive nephrectomy. The specimen was tumor tissue, collected from a patient whose treatment was nephrectomy without radiotherapy. These receptors originate from a man in his forties with renal cell carcinoma.

The genes are TRBV15 and TRBJ1-5, with D possibly TRBD1 on 5 matching bases. V lost 1 base to trimming and J lost 5 bases, with 6 bases between them. This CDR3 has 13 amino acids. Germline CDR1 is LNHNV and CDR2 is YYDKDF (reference sequence). Written as DNA, the CDR3 is TGTGCCACCAGCAGAGTCAGGGATCAGCCCCAGCATTTT. Encoded protein: CATSRVRDQPQHF.

V is TRBV6-5 and J is TRBJ1-4; 8 bases line up with TRBD1. Germline loops: CDR1 MNHEY, CDR2 SVGAGI. This CDR3 contains 15 residues. V shed 2 bases, J shed 7 bases, and the junction held 6 bases outside the gene matches. CDR3 in DNA: TGTGCCAGCAGTTACGAAAACAGGGGGAGTGAAAAACTGTTTTTT. Its translation: CASSYENRGSEKLFF.

The V gene is TRBV19, the J gene TRBJ1-1; TRBD1 agrees at 9 bases. Trimming at V came to 6 bases and at J to 9 bases, leaving 14 bases not matched to a gene. CDR3 size: 15 residues. CDR1 is LNHDA, CDR2 SQIVND, per germline (reference sequence). CDR3 loop: CASSLYRGQGVKAFF. The CDR3 region has the DNA TGTGCCAGTAGCCTCTACAGGGGACAGGGAGTAAAAGCTTTCTTT.

V usage is TRBV2 and J usage is TRBJ1-2; 11 bases map to TRBD1. V was clipped by 6 bases and J by 12 bases; unmatched bases: 12. The CDR3 is 14 residues long. Germline V gives CDR1 SNHLY, CDR2 FYNNEI. In nucleotides, the CDR3 is TGTGCCAGCAGGACGGACAGGGGGCTGGCGGTTAACACCTTC. Protein product: CASRTDRGLAVNTF.

This chain joins TRBV15 and TRBJ1-2, with D perhaps TRBD1 (5 bases). Germline values: CDR1 LNHNV, CDR2 YYDKDF (reference sequence). The CDR3 is made up of 15 amino acids. V lost 5 bases and J 5 bases, leaving 18 bases between the germline ends. The CDR3 nucleotides are TGTGCCACCAGCGAAAATGGACACTCGACTTATGGCTACACCTTC. It translates to CATSENGHSTYGYTF.

In regard to this clone: The sample has other DNA sequences that encode this CDR3 too. V usage is TRBV29-1 and J usage is TRBJ1-1, with a weak D call TRBD1 (5 bases). The CDR3 totals 14 residues. V lost 1 base, J lost 2 bases, and 11 bases lay in between. Germline CDR1 reads SQVTM; CDR2 reads ANQGSEA. CDR3 sequence: CSVEVGGSNTEAFF. As DNA, the CDR3 is TGCAGCGTTGAAGTCGGGGGGAGCAACACTGAAGCTTTCTTT. The full variable domain, its missing parts supplied by reference TRBV29-1 and TRBJ1-1, is SAVISQKPSRDICQRGTSLTIQCQVDSQVTMMFWYRQQPGQSLTLIATANQGSEATYESGFVIDKFPISRPNLTFSTLTVSNMSPEDSSIYLCSVEVGGSNTEAFFGQGTRLTVV.

The CDR3 DNA reads as TGCGCCAGCAGCCAAGAAGCAGGGACCGGGGAGCTGTTTTTT. Amino acid sequence: CASSQEAGTGELFF. The V and J genes are TRBV4-3 and TRBJ2-2, with D perhaps TRBD1 (5 bases). The CDR3 has 14 amino acids. Germline CDR1 LGHNA, CDR2 YSLEER. Trimming cost V 0 bases and J 5 bases, with 7 bases left between them.

This chain connects TRBV4-1 to TRBJ1-3; D possibly corresponds to TRBD1 (6 bases). In germline, CDR1 is MGHRA, CDR2 YSYEKL. Trimming removed 2 bases at V and 0 bases at J, with 11 bases between. The CDR3 has 16 residues. The CDR3, as DNA: TGCGCCAGCAGCCAATGGCAGGGGAACTCTGGAAACACCATATATTTT. Translated: CASSQWQGNSGNTIYF.

The genes are TRBV5-6 and TRBJ1-5; TRBD1 is a possible D gene (5 bases). The length of the CDR3 is 16 residues. The germline V gene encodes CDR1 SGHDT and CDR2 YYEEEE. V was cut by 4 bases and J by 3 bases, with 17 bases left in between. The CDR3 here is CASSGGGLYNNQPQHF. The CDR3 bases are TGTGCCAGCAGCGGGGGGGGATTATACAACAATCAGCCCCAGCATTTT.